The 21 T cell receptor beta chains listed next were all sequenced from one sample in a study of human T cells and chemical hapten exposure. TCRdb independently ran MiXCR on the RACE reads; one entry per CDR3 protein. Counted here are tens of thousands of distinct CDR3 sequences, 10% to 11% occurring once; the ten biggest clones make up 3.7%. Described time point: patch test 3, about 24 weeks after DPC sensitization. Sample treatment: therapeutic diphenylcyclopropenone sensitization with weekly scalp DPC. The sequencing used whole blood, collected in connection with sensitization to the hapten diphenylcyclopropenone (DPC). All receptors derive from a woman aged 50 to 60 with alopecia areata. Some clones in this sample may be carry-over from other donors' samples.

A note on this clonotype: Possible read error: a much larger clone is one base away. The chain links TRBV29-1 to TRBJ2-1; no clear D gene. Germline CDR1 and CDR2: SQVTM and ANQGSEA. V shed 7 bases and J shed 0 bases, with 13 bases lying between them. CDR3 length equals 14 residues. CDR3 coding DNA: TGCAGCGAAGCTCCTTTAAGCTCCTACAATGAGCAGTTCTTC. Its protein is CSEAPLSSYNEQFF.

The V and J genes are TRBV5-8 and TRBJ1-5, with D unresolved. The ends were cut back, 1 base at V and 5 bases at J, with 7 bases in the middle. Per germline, CDR1 SGHTS and CDR2 YDEGEE. The length of the CDR3 is 13 residues. CDR3 loop: CASSLKRDQPQHF. CDR3 coding DNA: TGTGCCAGCAGCTTGAAGAGGGATCAGCCCCAGCATTTT. Based on the CDR3 plus reference TRBV5-8 and TRBJ1-5, the full variable domain is EAGVTQSPTHLIKTRGQQATLRCSPISGHTSVYWYQQALGLGLQFLLWYDEGEERNRGNFPPRFSGRQFPNYSSELNVNALELEDSALYLCASSLKRDQPQHFGDGTRLSIL.

The CDR3 coding sequence is TGTGCCAGCAGACTCGACGCGAATAATTCACCCCTCCACTTT. Translating it yields CASRLDANNSPLHF. The rearrangement uses TRBV6-6 and TRBJ1-6; the D is unclear. Germline values: CDR1 MNHNY, CDR2 SVGAGI (reference sequence). This CDR3 comprises 14 residues. Trimming removed 6 bases at V and 5 bases at J, with 11 bases between.

The rearrangement uses TRBV5-4 and TRBJ2-6; 9 nucleotides align to TRBD1. The CDR3 covers 18 residues. V dropped 2 bases and J dropped 4; count of bases not matched to a gene: 10. Germline-derived CDR1 and CDR2 are SGHNT and YYREEE (reference sequence). CDR3 DNA: TGTGCCAGCAGCTTTCCTGGGACAGGGATCATGGGGGCCAACGTCCTGACTTTC. Its translation: CASSFPGTGIMGANVLTF. Filled out from reference TRBV5-4 and TRBJ2-6, the complete variable domain reads ETGVTQSPTHLIKTRGQQVTLRCSSQSGHNTVSWYQQALGQGPQFIFQYYREEENGRGNFPPRFSGLQFPNYSSELNVNALELDDSALYLCASSFPGTGIMGANVLTFGAGSRLTVL.

The CDR3 coding sequence is TGTGCCAGCAGTTACTGGGGGCGGCAGGACAATGGCTACACCTTC. Translated, it gives CASSYWGRQDNGYTF. The chain recombines TRBV6-5 with TRBJ1-2, with D possibly being TRBD1 (6 bases). The germline V and J ends were trimmed by 1 base and 6 bases, with 15 bases remaining between them. In germline, CDR1 is MNHEY, CDR2 SVGAGI. The length of the CDR3 is 15 residues.

This clonotype occurred a few times. J is TRBJ2-7 and V is TRBV4-3, with D perhaps matching TRBD2 (5 bases). Trimming pared 0 bases from V and 0 bases from J, leaving 9 bases between. Germline values: CDR1 LGHNA, CDR2 YSLEER. The CDR3 has 15 residues. CDR3 protein: CASSQEEGGSYEQYF. The CDR3 DNA sequence: TGCGCCAGCAGCCAAGAAGAGGGCGGCTCCTACGAGCAGTACTTC.

This clonotype has a handful of counts. The chain links TRBV12-3 or TRBV12-4 to TRBJ2-5; tentative D call: TRBD1 (5 bases). The CDR3 has 15 residues. V shed 5 bases and J shed 7 bases, with 20 bases lying between them. Written as DNA, the CDR3 is TGTGCCAGCAGTCCCCCCAGGGCTAATGGTGGGACCCAGTACTTC. Translation: CASSPPRANGGTQYF.

This clonotype has only a few counts. The genes are TRBV28 and TRBJ2-3, with TRBD2 identical over 11 bases. Losses at the gene ends were 9 bases for V and 8 bases for J; bases not matched to a gene: 10. This CDR3 region has 14 residues. The germline gives CDR1 MDHEN, CDR2 SYDVKM. DNA of the CDR3: TGTGCCAGTGTAGCGGGAGGGCCTAAGGGTACGCAGTATTTT. Its translation: CASVAGGPKGTQYF.

V and J are TRBV7-2 and TRBJ2-3, with TRBD2 as a possible D gene (5 bases). There are 14 residues in the CDR3. Germline assignment: CDR1 SGHTA and CDR2 FQGNSA. V was cut by 5 bases and J by 1 base, with 10 bases left in between. CDR3 sequence: CASSPWGGTDTQYF. The CDR3 DNA sequence: TGTGCCAGCAGCCCTTGGGGAGGCACAGATACGCAGTATTTT.

At least ten counts were recorded for this clonotype. CDR3 loop: CASSDYDRTYEQYF. CDR3 DNA sequence: TGCGCCAGCAGTGACTACGACCGCACCTACGAGCAGTACTTC. This sequence joins TRBV10-2 and TRBJ2-7; D is unclear. The CDR3 spans 14 residues. Trimming removed 3 bases from V and 2 bases from J, with 11 bases in between. Per the germline V gene, CDR1 is WSHSY and CDR2 is SAAADI.

This chain uses TRBV7-2 with TRBJ2-7; the D gene is possibly TRBD2 (5 bases). Per the germline V gene, CDR1 is SGHTA and CDR2 is FQGNSA. V was clipped by 4 bases and J by 0 bases, with 13 bases between them. The CDR3 has 15 amino acids. DNA for the CDR3: TGTGCCAGCAGCTCCCGGGGAGTCAGCTCCTACGAGCAGTACTTC. This encodes CASSSRGVSSYEQYF. Supplemented by reference TRBV7-2 and TRBJ2-7, the full variable domain reads GAGVSQSPSNKVTEKGKDVELRCDPISGHTALYWYRQSLGQGLEFLIYFQGNSAPDKSGLPSDRFSAERTGGSVSTLTIQRTQQEDSAVYLCASSSRGVSSYEQYFGPGTRLTVT.

Many counts were recorded for this clonotype. The chain recombines TRBV20-1 with TRBJ2-1; 11 bases line up with TRBD1. Germline CDR1 DFQATT, CDR2 SNEGSKA (reference sequence). J was trimmed by 8 bases and V by 5 bases; bases with no gene match: 11. This CDR3 is built from 15 residues. CDR3 region: CSAPPGTGGGDEQFF. CDR3 coding DNA: TGCAGTGCTCCTCCGGGGACAGGGGGGGGCGATGAGCAGTTCTTC.

This clonotype was recorded a few times. The chain has TRBV2 and TRBJ1-2; D may be TRBD1 (5 bases). CDR3 size: 12 residues. CDR1 and CDR2 (germline): SNHLY, FYNNEI. Trimming cost V 5 bases and J 4 bases, with 8 bases left between them. CDR3 sequence (DNA): TGTGCCAGCAGTCCCCAGGGCTATGGCTACACCTTC. Residues: CASSPQGYGYTF.

This chain uses TRBV5-1 with TRBJ2-3, with TRBD2 identical over 9 bases. Germline lookup yields CDR1 SGHRS and CDR2 YFSETQ. The junction had 4 bases not matched to a gene; V was cut back by 0 bases and J by 2 bases. The CDR3 sequence is 16 residues long. The DNA for the CDR3 is TGCGCCAGCAGCTTGGTCGTAGCGGGGGCCACAGATACGCAGTATTTT. Amino acid sequence: CASSLVVAGATDTQYF. Together with reference TRBV5-1 and TRBJ2-3, the CDR3 gives the full variable domain: KAGVTQTPRYLIKTRGQQVTLSCSPISGHRSVSWYQQTPGQGLQFLFEYFSETQRNKGNFPGRFSGRQFSNSRSEMNVSTLELGDSALYLCASSLVVAGATDTQYFGPGTRLTVL.

The rearrangement links TRBV10-3 to TRBJ1-1; the D is unclear. The CDR3 has 13 amino acids. In germline, CDR1 is ENHRY, CDR2 SYGVKD. Trimming shortened V by 6 bases and J by 11 bases, and 19 bases separated the two germline ends. CDR3 sequence: CAISAAQSSSAFF. DNA of the CDR3: TGTGCCATCAGCGCGGCCCAATCATCCAGCGCTTTCTTT.

This clonotype has ten or more counts. CDR3 coding DNA: TGTGCCAGCAGTGAAGCGGTTACAGGGAACTATGGCTACACCTTC. Its translation is CASSEAVTGNYGYTF. The chain links TRBV2 to TRBJ1-2, with D possibly being TRBD1 (6 bases). Trimming removed 0 bases at V and 2 bases at J, with 10 bases between. CDR1 and CDR2 (germline): SNHLY, FYNNEI. This CDR3 is built from 15 residues.

This clonotype turned up a few times. This chain connects TRBV20-1 to TRBJ1-3; D unclear. The CDR3 runs 14 residues. V lost 6 bases, J lost 2 bases, and 14 bases lay in between. Looked up from germline, CDR1 is DFQATT and CDR2 is SNEGSKA (reference sequence). As DNA, the CDR3 is TGCAGTGCCTCCCCGGCCACTACTGGAAACACCATATATTTT. Amino acid sequence: CSASPATTGNTIYF.

This clonotype turned up a few times. This rearrangement joins TRBV6-5 to TRBJ1-5, with 8 nucleotides matching TRBD1. Germline CDR1 reads MNHEY; CDR2 reads SVGAGI. V shed 5 bases, J shed 3 bases, and the junction held 12 bases outside the gene matches. This CDR3 is built from 17 residues. The DNA for the CDR3 is TGTGCCAGCAGTAGTGGCAGGGGGCTCCCGGTCAATCAGCCCCAGCATTTT. Its translation is CASSSGRGLPVNQPQHF.

This clonotype was seen many times. The chain carries TRBV24-1 and TRBJ1-5; D is perhaps TRBD1 (5 bases). V lost 3 bases and J lost 2, with 10 bases in between. Germline loops: CDR1 KGHDR, CDR2 SFDVKD. CDR3 length: 15 residues. CDR3 sequence: CATSDRTRGNQPQHF. The CDR3 bases are TGTGCCACCAGTGATCGGACAAGAGGCAATCAGCCCCAGCATTTT.

A remark on this clonotype: A much larger clone lies one base from this, so it may be a read error. V is TRBV5-1 and J is TRBJ2-7, with 10 bases aligning to TRBD2. V lost 1 base, J lost 6 bases, and 7 bases stayed unmatched. The CDR3 has 15 residues. CDR1 is SGHRS, CDR2 YFSETQ, per germline. The CDR3 is CASSLWSSGSREQYF. The CDR3 DNA follows: TGCGCCAGCAGCTTGTGGTCTAGCGGGAGCCGCGAGCAGTACTTC. Complete variable domain (other parts from reference TRBV5-1 and TRBJ2-7): KAGVTQTPRYLIKTRGQQVTLSCSPISGHRSVSWYQQTPGQGLQFLFEYFSETQRNKGNFPGRFSGRQFSNSRSEMNVSTLELGDSALYLCASSLWSSGSREQYFGPGTRLTVT.

V and J are TRBV5-1 and TRBJ2-5; D gene unclear. The CDR3 extends over 14 amino acids. Per the germline V gene, CDR1 is SGHRS and CDR2 is YFSETQ. Trimming removed 4 bases from V and 1 base from J, with 11 bases in between. The CDR3 nucleotides are TGCGCCAGCAGCCGAGCGACAAGCCAAGAGACCCAGTACTTC. It is translated as CASSRATSQETQYF.